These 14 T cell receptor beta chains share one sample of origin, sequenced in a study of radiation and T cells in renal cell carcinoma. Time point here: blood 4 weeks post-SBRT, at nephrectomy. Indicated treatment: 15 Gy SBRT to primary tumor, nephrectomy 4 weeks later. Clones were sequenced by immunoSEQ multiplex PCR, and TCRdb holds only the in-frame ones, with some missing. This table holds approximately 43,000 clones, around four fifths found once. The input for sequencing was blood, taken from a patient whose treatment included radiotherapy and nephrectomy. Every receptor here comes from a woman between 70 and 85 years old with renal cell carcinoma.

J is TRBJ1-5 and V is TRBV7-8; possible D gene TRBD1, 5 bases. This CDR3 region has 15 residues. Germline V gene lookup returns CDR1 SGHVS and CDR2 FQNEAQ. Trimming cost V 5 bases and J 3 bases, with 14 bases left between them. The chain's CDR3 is CASSPGPGPNQPQHF. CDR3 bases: TGTGCCAGCAGCCCGGGACCGGGCCCCAATCAGCCCCAGCATTTT.

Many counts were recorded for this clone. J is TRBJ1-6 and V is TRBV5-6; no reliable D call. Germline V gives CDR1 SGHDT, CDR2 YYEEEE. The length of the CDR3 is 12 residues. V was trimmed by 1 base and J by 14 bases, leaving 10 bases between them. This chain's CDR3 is CASSLNRQTLHF. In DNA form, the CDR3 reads TGTGCCAGCAGCTTGAATCGGCAAACCCTCCACTTT.

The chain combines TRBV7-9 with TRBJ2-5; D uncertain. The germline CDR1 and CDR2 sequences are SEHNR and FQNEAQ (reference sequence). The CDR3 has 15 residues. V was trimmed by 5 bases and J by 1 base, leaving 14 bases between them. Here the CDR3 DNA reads TGTGCCAGCAGCCGCGAGCAAACCAGCCAAGAGACCCAGTACTTC. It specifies CASSREQTSQETQYF.

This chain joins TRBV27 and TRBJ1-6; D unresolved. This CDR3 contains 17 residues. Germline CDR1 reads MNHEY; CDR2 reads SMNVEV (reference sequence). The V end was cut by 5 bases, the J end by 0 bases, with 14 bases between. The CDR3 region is CASSPWAVSSYNSPLHF. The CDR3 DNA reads TGTGCCAGCAGTCCCTGGGCGGTTAGCTCCTATAATTCACCCCTCCACTTT.

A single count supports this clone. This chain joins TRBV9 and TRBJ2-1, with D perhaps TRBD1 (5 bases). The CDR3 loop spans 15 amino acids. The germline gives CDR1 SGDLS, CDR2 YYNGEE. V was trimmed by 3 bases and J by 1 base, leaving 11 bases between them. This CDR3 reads CASSEGVGSYNEQFF. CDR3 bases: TGTGCCAGCAGCGAAGGGGTAGGATCCTACAATGAGCAGTTCTTC.

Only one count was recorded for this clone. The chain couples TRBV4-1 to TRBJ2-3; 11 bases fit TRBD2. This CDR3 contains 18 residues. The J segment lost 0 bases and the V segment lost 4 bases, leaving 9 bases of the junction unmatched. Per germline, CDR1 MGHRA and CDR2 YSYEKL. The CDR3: CASSLGLAEGGSTDTQYF. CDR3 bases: TGCGCCAGCAGCCTGGGACTAGCGGAGGGTGGGAGCACAGATACGCAGTATTTT.

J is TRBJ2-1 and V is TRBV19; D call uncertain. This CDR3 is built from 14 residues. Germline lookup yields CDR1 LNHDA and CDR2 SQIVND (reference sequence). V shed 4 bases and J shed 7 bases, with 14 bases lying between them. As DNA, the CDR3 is TGTGCCAGTAGTACTAACCAAGACGGGAATGAGCAGTTCTTC. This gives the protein CASSTNQDGNEQFF. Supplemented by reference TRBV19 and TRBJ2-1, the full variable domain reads DGGITQSPKYLFRKEGQNVTLSCEQNLNHDAMYWYRQDPGQGLRLIYYSQIVNDFQKGDIAEGYSVSREKKESFPLTVTSAQKNPTAFYLCASSTNQDGNEQFFGPGTRLTVL.

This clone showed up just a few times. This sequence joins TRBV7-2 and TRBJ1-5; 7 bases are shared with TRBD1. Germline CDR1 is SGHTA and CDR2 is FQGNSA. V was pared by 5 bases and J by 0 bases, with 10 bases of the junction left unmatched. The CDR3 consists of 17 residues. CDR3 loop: CASSTRDSKNSNQPQHF. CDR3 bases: TGTGCCAGCAGCACCAGGGACAGCAAAAATAGCAATCAGCCCCAGCATTTT.

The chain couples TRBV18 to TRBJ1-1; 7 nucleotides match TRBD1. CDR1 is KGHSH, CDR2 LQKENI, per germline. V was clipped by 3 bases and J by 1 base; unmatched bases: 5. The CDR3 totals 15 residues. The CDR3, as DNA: TGTGCCAGCTCACCCTCAGGGGGGTCGAACACTGAAGCTTTCTTT. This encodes CASSPSGGSNTEAFF. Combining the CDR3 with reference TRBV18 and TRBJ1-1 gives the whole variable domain NAGVMQNPRHLVRRRGQEARLRCSPMKGHSHVYWYRQLPEEGLKFMVYLQKENIIDESGMPKERFSAEFPKEGPSILRIQQVVRGDSAAYFCASSPSGGSNTEAFFGQGTRLTVV.

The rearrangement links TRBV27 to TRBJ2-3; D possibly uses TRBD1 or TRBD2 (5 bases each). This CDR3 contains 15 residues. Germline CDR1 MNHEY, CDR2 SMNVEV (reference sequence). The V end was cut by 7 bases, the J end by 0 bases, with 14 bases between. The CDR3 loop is CASTPGARSTDTQYF. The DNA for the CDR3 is TGTGCCAGCACCCCCGGGGCGCGGAGCACAGATACGCAGTATTTT.

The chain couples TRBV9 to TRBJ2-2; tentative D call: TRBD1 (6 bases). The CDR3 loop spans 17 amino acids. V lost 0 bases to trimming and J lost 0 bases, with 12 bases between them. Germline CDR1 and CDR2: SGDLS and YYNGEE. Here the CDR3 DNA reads TGTGCCAGCAGCGTAGAAACAGGGCTTACGAACACCGGGGAGCTGTTTTTT. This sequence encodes CASSVETGLTNTGELFF. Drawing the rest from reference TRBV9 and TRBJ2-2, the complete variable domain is DSGVTQTPKHLITATGQRVTLRCSPRSGDLSVYWYQQSLDQGLQFLIQYYNGEERAKGNILERFSAQQFPDLHSELNLSSLELGDSALYFCASSVETGLTNTGELFFGEGSRLTVL.

CDR3 sequence reads: CASSFLPPPRDNIQETQYF. CDR3 sequence (DNA): TGTGCCAGCAGCTTTCTACCCCCGCCCCGGGACAACATCCAAGAGACCCAGTACTTC. J is TRBJ2-5 and V is TRBV7-6; maybe TRBD1 (6 bases). The CDR3 spans 19 residues. Trimming removed 3 bases from V and 1 base from J, with 24 bases in between. CDR1 and CDR2 (germline): SGHVS, FNYEAQ.

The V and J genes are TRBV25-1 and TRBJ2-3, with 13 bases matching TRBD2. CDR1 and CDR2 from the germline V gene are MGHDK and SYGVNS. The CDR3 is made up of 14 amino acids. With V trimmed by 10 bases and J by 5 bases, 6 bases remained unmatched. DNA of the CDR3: TGTGCCACCGGACTAGCGGGAGAGGGAGATACGCAGTATTTT. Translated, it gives CATGLAGEGDTQYF.

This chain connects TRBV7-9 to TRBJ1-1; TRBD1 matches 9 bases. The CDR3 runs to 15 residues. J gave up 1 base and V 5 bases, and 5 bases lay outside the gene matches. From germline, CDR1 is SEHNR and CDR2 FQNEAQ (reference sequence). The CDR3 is CASSPSGQGNTEAFF. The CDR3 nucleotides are TGTGCCAGCAGCCCCTCGGGACAGGGGAACACTGAAGCTTTCTTT. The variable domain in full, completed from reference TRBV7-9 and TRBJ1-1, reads DTGVSQNPRHKITKRGQNVTFRCDPISEHNRLYWYRQTLGQGPEFLTYFQNEAQLEKSRLLSDRFSAERPKGSFSTLEIQRTEQGDSAMYLCASSPSGQGNTEAFFGQGTRLTVV.